This is a list of T cell receptor beta chains from one sample in a study of identical twins. TCRdb re-derived calls from the 5' RACE reads in MiXCR, one entry per CDR3 protein. This sample has around 480,000 distinct CDR3 sequences, with 12% to 15% found just once. This same sample was also taken into another study, of yellow fever vaccine responses in identical twins.

The specimen was CD4+ T cells sorted from blood. The source is a young woman in good health. Both conserved end residues are part of each CDR3. The D gene is left open where the match is weak. Size values are once, few and many counts, or a class for expanded clones, and some rows have none.

size | D | J | V | DNA | CDR3
few | NA | TRBJ1-6 | TRBV20-1 | TGCAGTGCTAGAAGGACTAGCTCCTATAATTCACCCCTCCACTTT | CSARRTSSYNSPLHF
many | NA | TRBJ2-1 | TRBV3-1 | TGTGCCAGCAGCCAAGATTCGAGGAAACGCGAGCAGTTCTTC | CASSQDSRKREQFF
many | NA | TRBJ1-1 | TRBV15 | TGTGCCACCAGCAGAGTGGGGTCCCGGGTGAGGGGTGAAGCTTTCTTT | CATSRVGSRVRGEAFF
NA | TRBD2 | TRBJ2-5 | TRBV27 | TGTGCCAGCAGACACGCCCTAGGGAAGGCGGGAGGAGGGGAGACCCAGTACTTC | CASRHALGKAGGGETQYF
few | TRBD1 | TRBJ2-5 | TRBV6-5 | TGTGCCAGCAGTTACCTTGGACAGGGCGAGACCCAGTACTTC | CASSYLGQGETQYF
many | NA | TRBJ2-1 | TRBV12-3/TRBV12-4 | TGTGCCAGCAGTTTAGGACGTGGTGAGCAGTTCTTC | CASSLGRGEQFF
few | NA | TRBJ2-5 | TRBV7-9 | TGTGCCAGCAGCTCCGGGATTGAACGAGAGACCCAGTACTTC | CASSSGIERETQYF
few | NA | TRBJ1-1 | TRBV16 | TGTGCCAGCAGCCAATTGGGTGGGGGAAGAGCTTTCTTT | CASSQLGGGRAFF
NA | TRBD1 | TRBJ1-1 | TRBV7-9 | TGTGCCAGCCAACAGGGGGCAGAGATGAACACTGAAGCTTTCTTT | CASQQGAEMNTEAFF
few | NA | TRBJ2-7 | TRBV27 | TGTGCCAGCAGTTTATTGGGGACAAAGACCTCCTACGAGCAGTACTTC | CASSLLGTKTSYEQYF
NA | TRBD2 | TRBJ2-4 | TRBV28 | TGTGCCAGCAGTCCTAGCGGGAGGGCCAGCATTCAGTACTTC | CASSPSGRASIQYF
NA | NA | TRBJ2-1 | TRBV27 | TGTGCCAGCAGTTTAACGCCCGGGAAAGCCTACAATGAGCAGTTCTTC | CASSLTPGKAYNEQFF
NA | NA | TRBJ2-5 | TRBV5-1 | TGCGCCAGCAGACAACAGGTCTCCAGAGAGACCCAGTACTTC | CASRQQVSRETQYF
NA | TRBD1 | TRBJ2-3 | TRBV3-1 | TGTGCCAGCAGCCGAATCGGGACAGGGGGGATCACAGATACGCAGTATTTT | CASSRIGTGGITDTQYF
NA | TRBD2 | TRBJ2-3 | TRBV6-1 | TGTGCCAGCAGTGAGCTAGCGGGGGGGCTTCAGGATACGCAGTATTTT | CASSELAGGLQDTQYF
few | TRBD1 | TRBJ2-7 | TRBV28 | TGTGCCAGCAGACCACGGACAGGGGGTGCCTACGAGCAGTACTTC | CASRPRTGGAYEQYF
NA | NA | TRBJ1-5 | TRBV4-1 | TGCGCCAGCAGCCGGGAAAGACAGGGCAATCAGCCCCAGCATTTT | CASSRERQGNQPQHF
many | NA | TRBJ2-7 | TRBV20-1 | TGCAGTGCTAGAGAACTGGACAGGACCGTTAGCGGGGAGCAGTACTTC | CSARELDRTVSGEQYF
NA | NA | TRBJ1-6 | TRBV12-3/TRBV12-4 | TGTGCCAGCAGTTTCGGCAGGGATAATTCACCCCTCCACTTT | CASSFGRDNSPLHF
many | NA | TRBJ2-2 | TRBV29-1 | TGCAGCGTTGATAGGCAGAACACCGGGGAGCTGTTTTTT | CSVDRQNTGELFF
NA | TRBD2 | TRBJ2-5 | TRBV7-2 | TGTGCCAGCAGCTTAGGGGAGGGCCGGGAGACCCAGTACTTC | CASSLGEGRETQYF
few | TRBD1 | TRBJ2-1 | TRBV6-1 | TGTGCCAGCAGCCAAATCGGGACAGGGCAATACAATGAGCAGTTCTTC | CASSQIGTGQYNEQFF
few | NA | TRBJ2-1 | TRBV20-1 | TGCAGTGCCCTTACCGGGATGTCGGACAATGAGCAGTTCTTC | CSALTGMSDNEQFF
few | NA | TRBJ2-2 | TRBV28 | TGTGCCAGCACCGGAGGTGGGGGTAGACCCACCGGGGAGCTGTTTTTT | CASTGGGGRPTGELFF
NA | NA | TRBJ2-5 | TRBV28 | TGTGCCAGTAAGGTAGGGACACCGACGGAGACCCAGTACTTC | CASKVGTPTETQYF
few | TRBD2 | TRBJ2-3 | TRBV7-8 | TGTGCCAGCAGCGTCTGGGCGGGGGGGCTCGTAGATACGCAGTATTTT | CASSVWAGGLVDTQYF